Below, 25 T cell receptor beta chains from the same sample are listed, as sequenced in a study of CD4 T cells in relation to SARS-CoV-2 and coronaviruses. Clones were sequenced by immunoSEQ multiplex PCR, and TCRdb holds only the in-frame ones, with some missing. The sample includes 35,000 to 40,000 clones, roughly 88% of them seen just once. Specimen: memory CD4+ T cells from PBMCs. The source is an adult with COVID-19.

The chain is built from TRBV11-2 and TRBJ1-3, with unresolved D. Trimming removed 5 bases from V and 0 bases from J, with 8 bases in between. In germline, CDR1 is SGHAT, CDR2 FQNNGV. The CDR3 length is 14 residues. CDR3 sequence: CASSPRFSGNTIYF. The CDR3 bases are TGTGCCAGCAGCCCACGTTTCTCTGGAAACACCATATATTTT. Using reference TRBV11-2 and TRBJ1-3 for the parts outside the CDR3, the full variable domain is EAGVAQSPRYKIIEKRQSVAFWCNPISGHATLYWYQQILGQGPKLLIQFQNNGVVDDSQLPKDRFSAERLKGVDSTLKIQPAKLEDSAVYLCASSPRFSGNTIYFGEGSWLTVV.

DNA of the CDR3: TGTGCCAGCAGCGTAAACGTTGGCAACACTGAAGCTTTCTTT. Amino acids: CASSVNVGNTEAFF. This chain joins TRBV9 and TRBJ1-1, with D uncertain. Germline V gene lookup returns CDR1 SGDLS and CDR2 YYNGEE. CDR3 length: 14 residues. With 1 base removed from V and 2 bases from J, the gap between germline ends came to 9 bases.

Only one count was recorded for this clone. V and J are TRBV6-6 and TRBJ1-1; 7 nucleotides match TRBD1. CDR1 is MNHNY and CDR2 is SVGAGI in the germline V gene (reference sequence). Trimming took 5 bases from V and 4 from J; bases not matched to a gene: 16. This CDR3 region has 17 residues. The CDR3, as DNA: TGTGCCAGCAGTCGCCGGGGACAGATGGGGGGGATCACTGAAGCTTTCTTT. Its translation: CASSRRGQMGGITEAFF.

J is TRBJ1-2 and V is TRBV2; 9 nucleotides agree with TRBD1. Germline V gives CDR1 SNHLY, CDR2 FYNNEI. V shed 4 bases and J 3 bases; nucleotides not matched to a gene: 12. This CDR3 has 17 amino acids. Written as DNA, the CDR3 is TGTGCCAGCAGTGTTCCAGACAGGGGGACGATGGACTATGGCTACACCTTC. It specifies CASSVPDRGTMDYGYTF.

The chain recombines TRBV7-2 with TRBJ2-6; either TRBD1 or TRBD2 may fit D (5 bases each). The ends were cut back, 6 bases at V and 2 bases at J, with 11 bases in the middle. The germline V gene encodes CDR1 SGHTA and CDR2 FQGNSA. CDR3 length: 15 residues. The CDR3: CASSRDPAGANVLTF. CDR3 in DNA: TGTGCCAGCAGTCGGGACCCTGCTGGGGCCAACGTCCTGACTTTC.

Here the CDR3 reads CASSPDTSGVPGYNEQFF. The DNA for the CDR3 is TGTGCCAGCTCACCAGACACTAGCGGGGTACCGGGGTACAATGAGCAGTTCTTC. The J gene is TRBJ2-1, the V gene TRBV18; 10 bases match TRBD2. Germline values: CDR1 KGHSH, CDR2 LQKENI. J gave up 4 bases and V 2 bases, and 11 bases lay outside the gene matches. The CDR3 consists of 18 residues. Full variable domain (outside the CDR3, taken from reference TRBV18 and TRBJ2-1): NAGVMQNPRHLVRRRGQEARLRCSPMKGHSHVYWYRQLPEEGLKFMVYLQKENIIDESGMPKERFSAEFPKEGPSILRIQQVVRGDSAAYFCASSPDTSGVPGYNEQFFGPGTRLTVL.

CDR3 sequence (DNA): TGCGCCAGCAGCGTACAGGGTGGAACTAATGAAAAACTGTTTTTT. Translated, it gives CASSVQGGTNEKLFF. The gene calls are TRBV5-1 and TRBJ1-4, with D perhaps matching TRBD1 (6 bases). V was clipped by 4 bases and J by 1 base, with 11 bases between them. The CDR3 is made up of 15 amino acids. CDR1 and CDR2 from the germline V gene are SGHRS and YFSETQ.

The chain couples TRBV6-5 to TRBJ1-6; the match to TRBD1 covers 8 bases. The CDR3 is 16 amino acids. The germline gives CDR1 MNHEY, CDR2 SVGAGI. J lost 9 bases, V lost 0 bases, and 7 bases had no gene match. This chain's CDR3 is CASSYSRQGAGSPLHF. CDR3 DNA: TGTGCCAGCAGTTACTCGAGGCAGGGGGCGGGTTCACCCCTCCACTTT.

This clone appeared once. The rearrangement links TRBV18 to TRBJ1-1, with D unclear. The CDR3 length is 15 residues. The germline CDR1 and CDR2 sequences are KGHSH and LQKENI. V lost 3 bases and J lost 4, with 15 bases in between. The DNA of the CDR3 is TGTGCCAGCTCACCTATTAAGGGTGGAAGCACTGAAGCTTTCTTT. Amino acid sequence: CASSPIKGGSTEAFF.

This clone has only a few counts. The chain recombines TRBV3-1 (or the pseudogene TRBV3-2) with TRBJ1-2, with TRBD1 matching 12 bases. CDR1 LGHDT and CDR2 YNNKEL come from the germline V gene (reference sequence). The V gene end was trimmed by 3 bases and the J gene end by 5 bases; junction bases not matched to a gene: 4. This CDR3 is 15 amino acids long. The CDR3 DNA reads TGTGCCAGCAGCCACGGGACAGGGGGCGTTTATGGCTACACCTTC. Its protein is CASSHGTGGVYGYTF.

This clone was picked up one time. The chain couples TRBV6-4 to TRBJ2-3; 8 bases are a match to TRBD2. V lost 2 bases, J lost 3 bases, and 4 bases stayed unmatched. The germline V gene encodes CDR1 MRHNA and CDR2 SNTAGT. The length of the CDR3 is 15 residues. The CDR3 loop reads CASSDGAGDTDTQYF. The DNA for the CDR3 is TGTGCCAGCAGTGACGGAGCGGGGGATACAGATACGCAGTATTTT.

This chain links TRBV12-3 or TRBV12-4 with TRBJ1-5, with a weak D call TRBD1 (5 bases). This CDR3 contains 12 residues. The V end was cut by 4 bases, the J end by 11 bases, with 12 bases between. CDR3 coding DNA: TGTGCCAGCAGTTACACGGGGCGGGCCCAGCATTTT. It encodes CASSYTGRAQHF.

The CDR3 loop reads CASSLLGGQPQHF. In nucleotides, the CDR3 is TGTGCCAGCAGTTTATTGGGAGGTCAGCCCCAGCATTTT. J is TRBJ1-5 and V is TRBV28; D is ambiguous. This CDR3 region has 13 residues. Looked up from germline, CDR1 is MDHEN and CDR2 is SYDVKM. V was clipped by 1 base and J by 6 bases, with 7 bases between them.

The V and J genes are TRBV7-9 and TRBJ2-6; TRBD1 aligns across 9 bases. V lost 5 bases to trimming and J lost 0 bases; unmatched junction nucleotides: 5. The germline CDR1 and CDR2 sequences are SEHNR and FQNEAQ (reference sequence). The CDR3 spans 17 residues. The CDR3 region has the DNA TGTGCCAGCAGCCTGGGACAGGGCCCCTCTGGGGCCAACGTCCTGACTTTC. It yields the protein CASSLGQGPSGANVLTF.

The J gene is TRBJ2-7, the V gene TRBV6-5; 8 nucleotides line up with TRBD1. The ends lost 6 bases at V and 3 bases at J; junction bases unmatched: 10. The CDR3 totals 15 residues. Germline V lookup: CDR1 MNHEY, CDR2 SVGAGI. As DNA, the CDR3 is TGTGCCAGCAGCCGATCCGGACAGGGAATCTACGAGCAGTACTTC. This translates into CASSRSGQGIYEQYF.

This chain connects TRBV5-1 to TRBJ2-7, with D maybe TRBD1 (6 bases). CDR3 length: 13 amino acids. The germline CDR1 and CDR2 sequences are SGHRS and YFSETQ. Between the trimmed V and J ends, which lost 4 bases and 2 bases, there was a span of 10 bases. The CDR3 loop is CASSAGQTYEQYF. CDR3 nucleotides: TGCGCCAGCAGCGCCGGACAGACCTACGAGCAGTACTTC.

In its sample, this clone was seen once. The CDR3 region is CASRRRQGSGEQYF. The CDR3 nucleotides read TGTGCCAGCCGGCGGCGGCAGGGCAGCGGCGAGCAGTACTTC. The chain combines TRBV19 with TRBJ2-7, with D tentatively TRBD1 or TRBD2 (5 bases each). V lost 9 bases, J lost 6 bases, and 21 bases lay in between. Germline CDR1 is LNHDA and CDR2 is SQIVND (reference sequence). This CDR3 is built from 14 residues. Combining the CDR3 with reference TRBV19 and TRBJ2-7 gives the whole variable domain DGGITQSPKYLFRKEGQNVTLSCEQNLNHDAMYWYRQDPGQGLRLIYYSQIVNDFQKGDIAEGYSVSREKKESFPLTVTSAQKNPTAFYLCASRRRQGSGEQYFGPGTRLTVT.

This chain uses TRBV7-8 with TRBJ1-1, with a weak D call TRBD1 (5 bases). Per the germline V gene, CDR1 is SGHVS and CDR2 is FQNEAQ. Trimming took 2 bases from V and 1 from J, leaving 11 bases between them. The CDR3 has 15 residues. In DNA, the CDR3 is TGTGCCAGCAGCTTACGAGGGGCGGGGAACACTGAAGCTTTCTTT. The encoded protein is CASSLRGAGNTEAFF.

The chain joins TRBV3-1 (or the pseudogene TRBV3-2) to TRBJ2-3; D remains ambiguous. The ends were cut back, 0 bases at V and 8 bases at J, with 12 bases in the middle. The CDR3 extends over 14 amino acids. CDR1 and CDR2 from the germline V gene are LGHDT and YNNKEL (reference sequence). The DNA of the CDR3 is TGTGCCAGCAGCCAAGATCAGGTGGGCGTTACGCAGTATTTT. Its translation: CASSQDQVGVTQYF.

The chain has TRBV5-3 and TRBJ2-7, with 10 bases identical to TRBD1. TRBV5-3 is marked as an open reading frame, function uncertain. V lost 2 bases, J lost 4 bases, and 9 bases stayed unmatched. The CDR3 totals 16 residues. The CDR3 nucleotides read TGTGCCAGAAGCTTAGACAGGGGGCGGCTCAGGTACGAGCAGTACTTC. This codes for CARSLDRGRLRYEQYF.

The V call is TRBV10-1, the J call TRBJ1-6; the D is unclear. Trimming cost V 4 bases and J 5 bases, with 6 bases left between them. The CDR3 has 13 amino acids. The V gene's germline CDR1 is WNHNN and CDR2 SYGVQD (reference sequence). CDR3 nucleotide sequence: TGCGCCAGCAGTGGTACTAATAATTCACCCCTCCACTTT. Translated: CASSGTNNSPLHF.

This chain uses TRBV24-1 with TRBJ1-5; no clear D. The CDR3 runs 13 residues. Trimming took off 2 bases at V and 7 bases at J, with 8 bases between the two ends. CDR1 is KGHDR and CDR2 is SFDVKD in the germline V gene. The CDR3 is CATSDSGLQPQHF. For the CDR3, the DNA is TGTGCCACCAGTGATTCTGGTTTGCAGCCCCAGCATTTT.

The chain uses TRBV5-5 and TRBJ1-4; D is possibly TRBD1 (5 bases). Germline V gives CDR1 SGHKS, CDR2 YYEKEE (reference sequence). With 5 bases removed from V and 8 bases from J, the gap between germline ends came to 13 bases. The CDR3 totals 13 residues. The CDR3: CASSRDPREKLFF. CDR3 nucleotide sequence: TGTGCCAGCAGTCGGGACCCCCGGGAAAAACTGTTTTTT.

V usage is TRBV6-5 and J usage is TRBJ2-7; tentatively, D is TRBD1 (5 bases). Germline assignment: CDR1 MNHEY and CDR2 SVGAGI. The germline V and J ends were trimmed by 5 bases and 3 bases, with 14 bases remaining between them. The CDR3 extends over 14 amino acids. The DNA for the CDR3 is TGTGCCAGCAGTCGCTCAAGGGGCGTCTACGAGCAGTACTTC. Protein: CASSRSRGVYEQYF.

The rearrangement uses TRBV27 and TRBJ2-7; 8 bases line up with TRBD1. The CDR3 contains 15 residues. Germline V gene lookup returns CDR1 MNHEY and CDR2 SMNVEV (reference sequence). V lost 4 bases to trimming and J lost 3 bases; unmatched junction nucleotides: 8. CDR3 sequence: CASSSSGGAYYEQYF. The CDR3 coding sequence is TGTGCCAGCAGTTCTTCAGGGGGCGCGTACTACGAGCAGTACTTC.